A selection of T cell receptor beta chains follows, all from one sample in a study of identical twins. TCRdb re-derived calls from the 5' RACE reads in MiXCR, one entry per CDR3 protein. The data hold roughly 1,500,000 distinct CDR3 sequences, with around 33% observed a single time. Input material: cord blood. All receptors derive from a newborn girl in good health. CDR3s include the opening cysteine and the closing phenylalanine or tryptophan. A D gene is named only where the DNA matches it firmly. Only part of the rows carry a size: once, few, many, or a class if the clone is expanded.

V: TRBV6-6; size: few; J: TRBJ1-5; D: -; CDR3: CASSYSGTPAQHF; DNA: TGTGCCAGCAGTTACTCGGGGACCCCAGCCCAGCATTTT
V: TRBV3-1; size: -; J: TRBJ2-4; D: TRBD1; CDR3: CASSQTGEQYF; DNA: TGTGCCAGCAGCCAAACAGGGGAGCAGTACTTC
V: TRBV11-2; size: many; J: TRBJ2-1; D: -; CDR3: CASSLGPRNEQFF; DNA: TGTGCCAGCAGTTTAGGGCCTAGGAATGAGCAGTTCTTC
V: TRBV6-2/TRBV6-3; size: few; J: TRBJ2-3; D: -; CDR3: CASRRPGDTDTQYF; DNA: TGTGCCAGCAGGCGACCGGGAGACACAGATACGCAGTATTTT
V: TRBV11-2; size: few; J: TRBJ2-3; D: -; CDR3: CASSSTIGGAIGVEYF; DNA: TGTGCCAGCAGCTCCACTATCGGGGGTGCGATCGGTGTTGAGTATTTT
V: TRBV5-1; size: -; J: TRBJ2-3; D: TRBD2; CDR3: CASSPRAGATDTQYF; DNA: TGCGCCAGCAGCCCCCGTGCGGGAGCCACAGATACGCAGTATTTT
V: TRBV19; size: -; J: TRBJ2-1; D: TRBD2; CDR3: CASSIAGGLSGPYNEQFF; DNA: TGTGCCAGTAGTATAGCGGGAGGACTCTCTGGACCCTACAATGAGCAGTTCTTC
V: TRBV27; size: few; J: TRBJ2-3; D: -; CDR3: CASKREDTQYF; DNA: TGTGCCAGCAAACGGGAAGATACGCAGTATTTT
V: TRBV5-1; size: -; J: TRBJ2-1; D: TRBD2; CDR3: CASSPLAGKYNEQFF; DNA: TGCGCCAGCAGCCCACTAGCGGGGAAATACAATGAGCAGTTCTTC
V: TRBV7-2; size: -; J: TRBJ1-2; D: -; CDR3: CASIPGVGVGGYTF; DNA: TGTGCCAGCATCCCCGGTGTAGGGGTGGGTGGCTACACCTTC
V: TRBV11-2; size: -; J: TRBJ2-1; D: TRBD1; CDR3: CASSFGTGKSSYNEQFF; DNA: TGTGCCAGCAGCTTCGGGACAGGCAAGAGCTCCTACAATGAGCAGTTCTTC
V: TRBV6-6; size: -; J: TRBJ2-2; D: TRBD2; CDR3: CASSPDSTGGAGELFF; DNA: TGTGCCAGCAGTCCAGATAGTACCGGGGGGGCCGGGGAGCTGTTTTTT